The 28 T cell receptor beta chains listed next were all sequenced from one sample in a study. In TCRdb, the 5' RACE reads were re-called with MiXCR into one record per CDR3 protein. The table includes tens of thousands of distinct CDR3 sequences, about 28% detected once. The sample was tumor-infiltrating memory CD4+ T cells sorted from the breast tumor. Documented subset: memory CD4+ T cells, CD4+CD45RO+CD25-. The source is a female donor with breast cancer.

The gene calls are TRBV7-2 and TRBJ2-7; 7 bases match TRBD2. Per germline, CDR1 SGHTA and CDR2 FQGNSA. This CDR3 region has 11 residues. V shed 8 bases and J 7 bases; nucleotides not matched to a gene: 5. The CDR3 region is CASEAGVEQYF. The CDR3 DNA sequence: TGTGCCAGCGAGGCGGGGGTTGAGCAGTACTTC.

The V call is TRBV5-1, the J call TRBJ1-4; no definite D call. Germline CDR1 reads SGHRS; CDR2 reads YFSETQ. The CDR3 extends over 14 amino acids. V lost 0 bases and J 8 bases, leaving 11 bases between the germline ends. The CDR3 DNA sequence: TGCGCCAGCAGCTTGGAGATACCATCCGAAAAACTGTTTTTT. It encodes CASSLEIPSEKLFF. Using reference TRBV5-1 and TRBJ1-4 for the parts outside the CDR3, the full variable domain is KAGVTQTPRYLIKTRGQQVTLSCSPISGHRSVSWYQQTPGQGLQFLFEYFSETQRNKGNFPGRFSGRQFSNSRSEMNVSTLELGDSALYLCASSLEIPSEKLFFGSGTQLSVL.

This clonotype has a count of ten or more. The chain is built from TRBV29-1 and TRBJ1-1; TRBD1 might be the D (6 bases). Deletions cut 5 bases from V and 4 bases from J, with 20 bases between. The CDR3 totals 15 residues. The germline CDR1 and CDR2 sequences are SQVTM and ANQGSEA. The CDR3 bases are TGCAGCGTTTTTCCCACAGGGCTTTTGGGCACTGAAGCTTTCTTT. Protein: CSVFPTGLLGTEAFF.

This chain uses TRBV4-3 with TRBJ2-3, with D possibly matching TRBD2 (6 bases). The length of the CDR3 is 12 residues. Trimming removed 2 bases at V and 6 bases at J, with 6 bases between. Germline V gives CDR1 LGHNA, CDR2 YSLEER. The CDR3 loop is CASSQSGDTQYF. In nucleotides, the CDR3 is TGCGCCAGCAGCCAAAGCGGGGATACGCAGTATTTT.

This clonotype turned up a few times. The gene calls are TRBV6-2 or TRBV6-3 and TRBJ1-3, with D possibly being TRBD1 (6 bases). Germline V lookup: CDR1 MNHEY, CDR2 SVGEGT. Trimming cost V 2 bases and J 0 bases, with 14 bases left between them. The CDR3 has 17 amino acids. The DNA of the CDR3 is TGTGCCAGCAGTTACCTAACTCGGACAGCCTCTGGAAACACCATATATTTT. Translated, it gives CASSYLTRTASGNTIYF.

The sample holds a few counts of this clonotype. This sequence joins TRBV7-2 and TRBJ2-7; 7 bases fit TRBD2. Trimming took 5 bases from V and 9 from J; bases not matched to a gene: 13. Germline V gene lookup returns CDR1 SGHTA and CDR2 FQGNSA. The CDR3 contains 14 residues. DNA of the CDR3: TGTGCCAGCAGCCTTGGGGAGGGACTACGAGTGCAGTACTTC. This gives the protein CASSLGEGLRVQYF.

This chain uses TRBV7-6 with TRBJ2-5; D perhaps matches TRBD2 (6 bases). CDR1 and CDR2 from the germline V gene are SGHVS and FNYEAQ. Trimming removed 5 bases from V and 5 bases from J, with 12 bases in between. The CDR3 is 13 amino acids. In DNA, the CDR3 is TGTGCCAGCAGCGCTCTAGCGTCCGAGACCCAGTACTTC. Translated: CASSALASETQYF.

CDR3 sequence reads: CASRKGGNTGELFF. For the CDR3, the DNA is TGTGCCAGCAGAAAAGGGGGAAACACCGGGGAGCTGTTTTTT. The chain carries TRBV27 and TRBJ2-2, with D perhaps TRBD1 (6 bases). Deletions cut 6 bases from V and 2 bases from J, with 10 bases between. Germline CDR1 reads MNHEY; CDR2 reads SMNVEV (reference sequence). This CDR3 spans 14 amino acids.

This clonotype was seen repeatedly, ten times or more. CDR3 sequence: CSASRQVATEAFF. DNA for the CDR3: TGCAGTGCTAGCCGACAGGTCGCGACTGAAGCTTTCTTT. This chain uses TRBV20-1 with TRBJ1-1; possibly TRBD1 for D (6 bases). There are 13 residues in the CDR3. Germline lookup yields CDR1 DFQATT and CDR2 SNEGSKA (reference sequence). V was trimmed by 3 bases and J by 5 bases, leaving 13 bases between them.

This clonotype has only a few counts. This chain links TRBV29-1 with TRBJ2-3; D is possibly TRBD2 (5 bases). Trimming shortened V by 7 bases and J by 4 bases, and 12 bases separated the two germline ends. The CDR3 loop spans 12 amino acids. Germline lookup yields CDR1 SQVTM and CDR2 ANQGSEA. CDR3 sequence reads: CSADGVADTQYF. The CDR3 DNA reads as TGCAGCGCCGACGGGGTGGCAGATACGCAGTATTTT.

The chain joins TRBV19 to TRBJ1-1, with D possibly TRBD1 on 5 matching bases. The CDR3 runs to 15 residues. Trimming left V 7 bases short and J 4 bases short, with 19 bases between. Per germline, CDR1 LNHDA and CDR2 SQIVND (reference sequence). CDR3 DNA: TGTGCCAGTAAAAGGGGAGGCTCGGGGAGCACTGAAGCTTTCTTT. Translated, it gives CASKRGGSGSTEAFF.

This clonotype showed up just a few times. The chain is built from TRBV2 and TRBJ2-5, with D hard to call. Germline CDR1 is SNHLY and CDR2 is FYNNEI. Trimming took 7 bases from V and 2 from J, leaving 5 bases between them. The CDR3 runs to 11 residues. The CDR3 here is CASTVQETQYF. The DNA for the CDR3 is TGTGCCAGCACCGTACAAGAGACCCAGTACTTC.

This chain joins TRBV4-3 and TRBJ1-4, with TRBD1 matching 7 bases. The J segment lost 3 bases and the V segment lost 3 bases, leaving 7 bases of the junction unmatched. Germline V CDR1 and CDR2: LGHNA, YSLEER. The CDR3 totals 16 residues. DNA for the CDR3: TGCGCCAGCAGCCAGAGTCTCGGGACAGCTAATGAAAAACTGTTTTTT. This sequence encodes CASSQSLGTANEKLFF.

This rearrangement joins TRBV2 to TRBJ1-5; tentative D call: TRBD1 (6 bases). The CDR3 extends over 13 amino acids. Trimming took 7 bases from V and 5 from J, leaving 12 bases between them. Looked up from germline, CDR1 is SNHLY and CDR2 is FYNNEI. The CDR3 region has the DNA TGTGCCAGCACTTCGGACAGTCATCAGCCCCAGCATTTT. This sequence encodes CASTSDSHQPQHF.

The genes are TRBV5-1 and TRBJ2-7, with D maybe TRBD2 (6 bases). This CDR3 has 14 residues. V was shortened by 4 bases and J by 3 bases, with 14 bases between the two germline ends. Germline CDR1 reads SGHRS; CDR2 reads YFSETQ. CDR3 loop: CASSLLGRDYEQYF. CDR3 DNA sequence: TGCGCCAGCAGCCTTCTCGGGAGAGACTACGAGCAGTACTTC. The full variable domain, with the rest looked up from reference TRBV5-1 and TRBJ2-7, is KAGVTQTPRYLIKTRGQQVTLSCSPISGHRSVSWYQQTPGQGLQFLFEYFSETQRNKGNFPGRFSGRQFSNSRSEMNVSTLELGDSALYLCASSLLGRDYEQYFGPGTRLTVT.

As for this clonotype: One end of the junction fails to match germline, which may point to a read error. The rearrangement links TRBV7-8 to TRBJ1-5, with TRBD1 as a possible D gene (5 bases). Germline CDR1 SGHVS, CDR2 FQNEAQ. The CDR3 sequence is 14 residues long. The CDR3 is CASSLGAGRKPQHF. The CDR3 DNA reads TGCGCCAGCAGCTTAGGCGCAGGGAGAAAGCCCCAGCATTTT.

This clonotype occurred a few times. This likely comes from a read error, as the CDR3 has no conserved phenylalanine or tryptophan at its end. J is TRBJ2-7 and V is TRBV7-8; D is unclear. This CDR3 contains 12 residues. Trimming removed 5 bases from V and 0 bases from J, with 5 bases in between. Per the germline V gene, CDR1 is SGHVS and CDR2 is FQNEAQ. This CDR3 is CASSPHSYEQYP. DNA for the CDR3: TGTGCCAGCAGCCCCCACTCCTACGAGCAGTACCCC.

This clonotype has a handful of counts. The V and J genes are TRBV7-3 and TRBJ1-1; D unclear. The germline V gene has CDR1 SGHTA and CDR2 FQGTGA. The V end lost 5 bases, the J end lost 0 bases, and 10 bases lay between the germline ends. This CDR3 spans 14 amino acids. The CDR3, as DNA: TGTGCCAGCAGCCTCTCCCCCCTGAACACTGAAGCTTTCTTT. This translates into CASSLSPLNTEAFF.

This clonotype has a handful of counts. The V call is TRBV12-3 or TRBV12-4, the J call TRBJ1-1, with D unresolved. The CDR3 is made up of 16 amino acids. Trimming cost V 4 bases and J 0 bases, with 15 bases left between them. Here the CDR3 reads CASSSRRIPMNTEAFF. DNA of the CDR3: TGTGCCAGCAGTTCCCGACGGATCCCCATGAACACTGAAGCTTTCTTT.

The chain recombines TRBV20-1 with TRBJ2-3, with 8 positions matching TRBD2. Trimming cost V 0 bases and J 5 bases; bases outside gene matches: 10. The CDR3 sequence is 16 residues long. The germline CDR1 and CDR2 sequences are DFQATT and SNEGSKA (reference sequence). The CDR3 loop is CSARDVREAPRDTQYF. The CDR3 DNA is TGCAGTGCTAGAGATGTGCGGGAGGCCCCCAGAGATACGCAGTATTTT.

This clonotype was seen at least ten times. This sequence joins TRBV9 and TRBJ2-7, with a possible D match to TRBD1 (5 bases). Per germline, CDR1 SGDLS and CDR2 YYNGEE. The CDR3 is made up of 14 amino acids. V was clipped by 4 bases and J by 3 bases, with 14 bases between them. Here the CDR3 reads CASSPGDRNYEQYF. Written as DNA, the CDR3 is TGTGCCAGCAGCCCAGGTGACAGAAACTACGAGCAGTACTTC.

This clonotype has just a few counts. The rearrangement uses TRBV29-1 and TRBJ2-7; D is unresolved. The CDR3 loop spans 16 amino acids. The V end was cut by 2 bases, the J end by 2 bases, with 19 bases between. The V gene's germline CDR1 is SQVTM and CDR2 ANQGSEA. CDR3 region: CSVEMPKGYPAYEQYF. In nucleotides, the CDR3 is TGCAGCGTTGAAATGCCGAAGGGATACCCCGCCTACGAGCAGTACTTC.

This clonotype was seen only a few times. The chain recombines TRBV9 with TRBJ2-1, with 8 nucleotides matching TRBD2. The J segment lost 8 bases and the V segment lost 3 bases, leaving 10 bases of the junction unmatched. Germline V gene lookup returns CDR1 SGDLS and CDR2 YYNGEE. The CDR3 covers 15 residues. CDR3 nucleotides: TGTGCCAGCAGCGATTCCGGGACTAGGGGAGATGAGCAGTTCTTC. Residues: CASSDSGTRGDEQFF. Full variable domain (remainder filled in from reference TRBV9 and TRBJ2-1): DSGVTQTPKHLITATGQRVTLRCSPRSGDLSVYWYQQSLDQGLQFLIQYYNGEERAKGNILERFSAQQFPDLHSELNLSSLELGDSALYFCASSDSGTRGDEQFFGPGTRLTVL.

This clonotype is termed medium-sized (0.01 to 0.1%). In DNA form, the CDR3 reads TGTGCCAGCAAAGGTGCGGGAGGCAAAAACATTCAGTACTTC. This gives the protein CASKGAGGKNIQYF. The chain combines TRBV28 with TRBJ2-4, with TRBD2 matching 8 bases. This CDR3 region has 14 residues. Germline V gene sequence: CDR1 MDHEN, CDR2 SYDVKM. J was trimmed by 3 bases and V by 7 bases; bases with no gene match: 5.

For this clonotype: The junction departs from the called germline gene at one end, perhaps through a read error. This chain links TRBV2 with TRBJ1-6; D is unresolved. CDR1 SNHLY and CDR2 FYNNEI come from the germline V gene. The CDR3 is 16 amino acids. CDR3 region: CASSVEGAKTNSPLHF. The CDR3 coding sequence is TGTGCCAGCAGTGTAGAGGGAGCCAAGACCAATTCGCCCCTCCACTTT. Complete variable domain (other parts from reference TRBV2 and TRBJ1-6): EPEVTQTPSHQVTQMGQEVILRCVPISNHLYFYWYRQILGQKVEFLVSFYNNEISEKSEIFDDQFSVERPDGSNFTLKIRSTKLEDSAMYFCASSVEGAKTNSPLHFGNGTRLTVT.

This rearrangement joins TRBV7-8 to TRBJ1-6; 8 nucleotides align to TRBD1. Germline-derived CDR1 and CDR2 are SGHVS and FQNEAQ. The CDR3 is 13 residues long. J was trimmed by 9 bases and V by 5 bases; bases with no gene match: 3. The CDR3 protein is CASSGQGGSPLHF. CDR3 sequence (DNA): TGTGCCAGCAGCGGACAGGGCGGTTCACCCCTCCACTTT.

As concerns this clonotype: In this CDR3 the conserved last residue, phenylalanine or tryptophan, is missing, so a read error is likely. This chain links TRBV20-1 with TRBJ1-1; TRBD1 matches 7 bases. This CDR3 comprises 12 residues. J lost 5 bases, V lost 6 bases, and 6 bases had no gene match. The germline gives CDR1 DFQATT, CDR2 SNEGSKA (reference sequence). This chain's CDR3 is CSARQGSTEAFS. The CDR3, as DNA: TGCAGTGCCAGACAGGGAAGTACTGAAGCTTTCTCT.

The CDR3 coding sequence is TGTGCCAGCAGCTGGCAGGAGCGAAACACTGAAGCTTTCTTT. Residues: CASSWQERNTEAFF. The chain joins TRBV7-8 to TRBJ1-1; no clear D gene. The CDR3 extends over 14 amino acids. With 4 bases removed from V and 2 bases from J, the gap between germline ends came to 11 bases. Germline CDR1 is SGHVS and CDR2 is FQNEAQ.